The rows below give T cell receptor beta chains drawn from one sample of a study of T cell responses to AZD1222 COVID-19 vaccine. Clones were read by immunoSEQ multiplex PCR, and TCRdb kept only the in-frame ones, dropping some. The table records 150,000 or so clones, around 90% of them present only once. The sample in question was peripheral blood, obtained on day 0 of AZD1222 vaccination. These receptor sequences come from an adult in good health. Both conserved end residues are part of each CDR3. D genes are given only for firm matches. Only part of the rows carry a size: once, few, many, or a class if the clone is expanded.

abundance	d_gene	j_gene	v_gene	CDR3nt	CDR3aa
NA	TRBD1	TRBJ1-6	TRBV5-6	TGTGCCAGCAGCACTGGACAGGGGGGTTCACCCCTCCACTTT	CASSTGQGGSPLHF
NA	NA	TRBJ2-5	TRBV12-3/TRBV12-4	TGTGCCAGCATCGGCAGGGGAGAGACCCAGTACTTC	CASIGRGETQYF
NA	NA	TRBJ1-3	TRBV6-1	TGTGCCAGCAGTGAAAATCTCCGCACCATATATTTT	CASSENLRTIYF
NA	TRBD2	TRBJ2-3	TRBV24-1	TGTGCCACCAGTCGCCCTACTAGCGGGGGGGCACGTGATACGCAGTATTTT	CATSRPTSGGARDTQYF
NA	NA	TRBJ1-5	TRBV28	TGTGCCAGCAGTTTAATTTTGGCAGCCGATCAGCCCCAGCATTTT	CASSLILAADQPQHF
NA	NA	TRBJ2-7	TRBV27	TGTGCCAGCAGAATTCAGGGAAAAGGGTCCTACGAGCAGTACTTC	CASRIQGKGSYEQYF
NA	NA	TRBJ2-7	TRBV6-6	TGTGCCAGCAGTTACTCGTTAGCGGCTTTGTCCTACGAGCAGTACTTC	CASSYSLAALSYEQYF
NA	TRBD2	TRBJ2-1	TRBV25-1	TGTGCCAGCAGCCGCCTCTCTAGCGGGAGCCTTTTGGATGAGCAGTTCTTC	CASSRLSSGSLLDEQFF
NA	TRBD2	TRBJ2-2	TRBV5-1	TGCGCCAGCAGCTCGGGGACTAGCGGGAACACCGGGGAGCTGTTTTTT	CASSSGTSGNTGELFF
NA	NA	TRBJ1-6	TRBV6-4	TGTGCCAGCAGTCGACAGCAAGTCGGGTCACCCCTCCACTTT	CASSRQQVGSPLHF
once	TRBD1	TRBJ1-2	TRBV7-9	TGTGCCAGCACATCAGTGGGACAGACCTACTATGGCTACACCTTC	CASTSVGQTYYGYTF
NA	NA	TRBJ1-1	TRBV5-1	TGCGCCAGCAGCTTCAGGTCCCAGGCTGTGAACACTGAAGCTTTCTTT	CASSFRSQAVNTEAFF
NA	NA	TRBJ1-2	TRBV28	TGTGCCAGCAGTTCTGTTTATGGCTACACCTTC	CASSSVYGYTF
NA	TRBD1	TRBJ1-2	TRBV28	TGTGCCAGCACGGACAGGGGCTATGGCTACACCTTC	CASTDRGYGYTF
NA	NA	TRBJ1-2	TRBV6-2/TRBV6-3	TGTGCCAGCAGTCAGGGAGGTGGCTACACCTTC	CASSQGGGYTF
NA	NA	TRBJ1-4	TRBV28	TGTGCCAGCTCATCCACCTGGGGCACTAATGAAAAACTGTTTTTT	CASSSTWGTNEKLFF
NA	TRBD1	TRBJ1-4	TRBV5-1	TGCGCCAGCAGGCTAGGGACAGGGGGTGAAAAACTGTTTTTT	CASRLGTGGEKLFF
few	TRBD2	TRBJ2-1	TRBV28	TGTGCCAGCAGTCTGCCGGGACTAGCGGGAGGGCCATCCTACAATGAGCAGTTCTTC	CASSLPGLAGGPSYNEQFF
NA	NA	TRBJ2-7	TRBV7-9	TGTGCCAGCAGCGCGCCCGCGGGGTTGACCCAGGACGATACCTACGAGCAGTACTTC	CASSAPAGLTQDDTYEQYF
NA	TRBD2	TRBJ2-3	TRBV6-5	TGTGCCAGCAGTCCTAGCGGAGGTAGCACAGATACGCAGTATTTT	CASSPSGGSTDTQYF